These 22 T cell receptor beta chains were sequenced from one sample in a study of neurological immune-mediated disorders. Via MiXCR, TCRdb re-called the 5' RACE reads, giving one row per CDR3 protein. Of fewer than 20,000 distinct CDR3 sequences detected, 13% to 15% appear once; the ten largest clones hold about 7.2%. The sequenced sample was CD4+ T cells from blood. These receptor sequences come from an older woman with HTLV-1-associated myelopathy (HAM/TSP).

The table lists this clonotype with many counts. This rearrangement joins TRBV7-2 to TRBJ2-6, with a possible D match to TRBD2 (6 bases). This CDR3 has 18 residues. V was shortened by 1 base and J by 1 base, with 14 bases between the two germline ends. Looked up from germline, CDR1 is SGHTA and CDR2 is FQGNSA. The CDR3 bases are TGTGCCAGCAGCTTAGGCTTTTTTGGGGGGTCTGGGGCCAACGTCCTGACTTTC. Translated, it gives CASSLGFFGGSGANVLTF.

This clonotype came up a few times. This chain uses TRBV5-1 with TRBJ2-7, with TRBD1 as a possible D gene (5 bases). The V and J ends lost 0 bases and 0 bases respectively, with 10 bases between them. Germline lookup yields CDR1 SGHRS and CDR2 YFSETQ. This CDR3 contains 15 residues. CDR3: CASSLEVTASYEQYF. CDR3 DNA sequence: TGCGCCAGCAGCTTGGAGGTGACAGCCTCCTACGAGCAGTACTTC.

This clonotype was counted ten times or more. The rearrangement joins TRBV15 to TRBJ2-1; weak D call: TRBD2 (6 bases). Per the germline V gene, CDR1 is LNHNV and CDR2 is YYDKDF (reference sequence). This CDR3 has 14 amino acids. The V gene lost 1 base and the J gene lost 8 bases, with 12 bases spanning the gap. The CDR3 coding sequence is TGTGCCACCAGCAGAGGGGTAGCGGCCCATGAGCAGTTCTTC. Encoded protein: CATSRGVAAHEQFF.

As concerns this clonotype: A single base separates this from a much larger clone, so it may be a read error. V usage is TRBV3-1 and J usage is TRBJ2-1; D gene ambiguous. The ends were cut back, 2 bases at V and 3 bases at J, with 11 bases in the middle. The CDR3 has 15 amino acids. Per the germline V gene, CDR1 is LGHDT and CDR2 is YNNKEL (reference sequence). Here the CDR3 reads CASSQKPAFYNEQFF. The CDR3 DNA reads as TGTGCCAGCAGCCAAAAACCAGCGTTCTACAATGAGCAGTTCTTC.

This clonotype has a count of ten or more. The chain employs TRBV9 and TRBJ2-1; 13 bases agree with TRBD2. The ends lost 2 bases at V and 10 bases at J; junction bases unmatched: 9. This CDR3 comprises 16 residues. Germline-derived CDR1 and CDR2 are SGDLS and YYNGEE. CDR3 loop: CASSVRTSGGTREQFF. The CDR3 DNA reads as TGTGCCAGCAGCGTTAGGACTAGCGGGGGAACCCGAGAGCAGTTCTTC.

This clonotype came up many times. DNA for the CDR3: TGCGCCAGCAGCTTGGTGGACAGGGTCGACGAGCAGTACTTC. Translated, it gives CASSLVDRVDEQYF. The chain carries TRBV5-1 and TRBJ2-7; 8 bases fit TRBD1. V dropped 0 bases and J dropped 5; count of bases not matched to a gene: 4. Germline CDR1 and CDR2: SGHRS and YFSETQ. The CDR3 covers 14 residues.

Many counts were recorded for this clonotype. CDR3 bases: TGTGCCAGCAGCCTAACGGGACAGGTCCAGTGGGATGGCTACACCTTC. Protein sequence: CASSLTGQVQWDGYTF. The genes are TRBV7-8 and TRBJ1-2, with 8 bases fitting TRBD1. Looked up from germline, CDR1 is SGHVS and CDR2 is FQNEAQ. The CDR3 spans 16 residues. The ends lost 5 bases at V and 6 bases at J; junction bases unmatched: 14.

This clonotype has at least ten counts. J is TRBJ2-3 and V is TRBV19, with a tentative D call TRBD2 (6 bases). The ends were cut back, 7 bases at V and 3 bases at J, with 14 bases in the middle. Per germline, CDR1 LNHDA and CDR2 SQIVND (reference sequence). This CDR3 comprises 14 residues. CDR3 DNA: TGTGCCAGTAATACCCCGGGGGTTACAGATACGCAGTATTTT. It codes for CASNTPGVTDTQYF.

This clonotype was counted ten times or more. This sequence joins TRBV4-1 and TRBJ2-5; TRBD1 is a possible D gene (6 bases). The length of the CDR3 is 16 residues. With 0 bases removed from V and 1 base from J, the gap between germline ends came to 12 bases. Germline-derived CDR1 and CDR2 are MGHRA and YSYEKL. The CDR3 nucleotides are TGCGCCAGCAGCCAAGACCCCGGACAGAGCCAAGAGACCCAGTACTTC. Its translation: CASSQDPGQSQETQYF.

This clonotype was counted at least ten times. The rearrangement links TRBV3-1 to TRBJ1-2; D call uncertain. Germline V gene lookup returns CDR1 LGHDT and CDR2 YNNKEL (reference sequence). V gave up 4 bases and J gave up 7 bases, with 13 bases separating them. This CDR3 has 13 residues. The CDR3 here is CASSRRSTGGYTF. The CDR3 nucleotides read TGTGCCAGCAGCCGCCGTTCGACCGGTGGCTACACCTTC.

This clonotype was seen more than once but under ten times. This sequence joins TRBV20-1 and TRBJ2-5, with TRBD2 matching 8 bases. CDR3 length: 16 amino acids. Losses at the gene ends were 5 bases for V and 6 bases for J; bases not matched to a gene: 17. Looked up from germline, CDR1 is DFQATT and CDR2 is SNEGSKA (reference sequence). CDR3 amino acids: CSAPQGRSGSFKTQYF. The CDR3 DNA sequence: TGCAGTGCTCCTCAAGGGAGGAGCGGGAGCTTTAAGACCCAGTACTTC.

This clonotype has ten or more counts. The V call is TRBV20-1, the J call TRBJ2-7; 7 nucleotides match TRBD1. In germline, CDR1 is DFQATT, CDR2 SNEGSKA (reference sequence). CDR3 length: 12 residues. J gave up 3 bases and V 4 bases, and 3 bases lay outside the gene matches. CDR3 region: CSATGQVYEQYF. The CDR3 nucleotides are TGCAGTGCTACTGGACAGGTCTACGAGCAGTACTTC.

Ten or more counts support this clonotype. The rearrangement links TRBV6-5 to TRBJ2-2; 9 bases agree with TRBD1. Germline CDR1 is MNHEY and CDR2 is SVGAGI. The CDR3 covers 14 residues. J lost 7 bases, V lost 2 bases, and 2 bases had no gene match. The CDR3 sequence: CASSYEGQGGELFF. The DNA for the CDR3 is TGTGCCAGCAGTTACGAGGGACAGGGCGGGGAGCTGTTTTTT.

This clonotype appeared many times. This sequence joins TRBV5-1 and TRBJ1-4; 9 bases line up with TRBD1. Germline CDR1 reads SGHRS; CDR2 reads YFSETQ. Trimming cost V 4 bases and J 7 bases; bases outside gene matches: 5. The CDR3 length is 14 residues. CDR3 amino acids: CASSNTGGGEKLFF. As DNA, the CDR3 is TGCGCCAGCAGCAATACAGGGGGCGGTGAAAAACTGTTTTTT.

This clonotype was seen many times. This chain joins TRBV24-1 and TRBJ2-1; a possible D gene is TRBD2 (5 bases). The CDR3 is 14 amino acids. V dropped 3 bases and J dropped 6 bases, with 11 bases sitting between them. Germline lookup yields CDR1 KGHDR and CDR2 SFDVKD. The CDR3 reads CATSDPGRGNEQFF. CDR3 coding DNA: TGTGCCACCAGTGATCCTGGACGGGGCAATGAGCAGTTCTTC.

CDR3 in amino acids: CASSVGLELYGYTF. The CDR3, as DNA: TGTGCCAGCAGCGTAGGATTGGAACTCTATGGCTACACCTTC. The genes are TRBV9 and TRBJ1-2, with unresolved D. V dropped 0 bases and J dropped 4 bases, with 10 bases sitting between them. This CDR3 is built from 14 residues. Germline V gene lookup returns CDR1 SGDLS and CDR2 YYNGEE.

This clonotype was found many times. The chain combines TRBV19 with TRBJ1-1; D is perhaps TRBD1 (5 bases). The V and J ends lost 7 bases and 3 bases respectively, with 12 bases between them. Germline-derived CDR1 and CDR2 are LNHDA and SQIVND (reference sequence). The CDR3 length is 13 residues. The CDR3 region has the DNA TGTGCCAGTAAGGACAAGGCTGACACTGAAGCTTTCTTT. Protein product: CASKDKADTEAFF.

The chain employs TRBV5-4 and TRBJ1-1, with 9 nucleotides matching TRBD1. The germline V gene encodes CDR1 SGHNT and CDR2 YYREEE (reference sequence). V was pared by 4 bases and J by 1 base, with 14 bases of the junction left unmatched. The CDR3 spans 18 residues. CDR3 sequence: CASSRGQGRSEANTEAFF. The CDR3 DNA is TGTGCCAGCAGCCGGGGACAGGGACGTTCGGAAGCGAACACTGAAGCTTTCTTT.

In its sample, this clonotype was seen many times. The chain links TRBV7-2 to TRBJ2-7; D is ambiguous. The CDR3 spans 14 residues. Germline V gene sequence: CDR1 SGHTA, CDR2 FQGNSA. Deletions cut 1 base from V and 4 bases from J, with 11 bases between. CDR3 coding DNA: TGTGCCAGCAGCTTAGTCTTCGGGTTGTACGAGCAGTACTTC. Its translation: CASSLVFGLYEQYF.

V and J are TRBV20-1 and TRBJ2-1; D perhaps matches TRBD2 (5 bases). The CDR3 covers 16 residues. In germline, CDR1 is DFQATT, CDR2 SNEGSKA (reference sequence). With 2 bases removed from V and 0 bases from J, the gap between germline ends came to 14 bases. The DNA of the CDR3 is TGCAGTGCTAGATCTATGGTGGGGAGCTCCTACAATGAGCAGTTCTTC. This translates into CSARSMVGSSYNEQFF.

This clonotype came up many times. The V and J genes are TRBV27 and TRBJ1-4, with 7 bases matching TRBD1. CDR3 length equals 18 residues. Germline V CDR1 and CDR2: MNHEY, SMNVEV (reference sequence). The trim removed 5 bases at V and 0 bases at J, leaving 12 bases unmatched. DNA of the CDR3: TGTGCCAGCAGTCCCCGGACAGGCTTCGTGGCAACTAATGAAAAACTGTTTTTT. Its translation is CASSPRTGFVATNEKLFF.

This clonotype was recorded at least ten times. The chain uses TRBV6-1 and TRBJ2-1; TRBD2 aligns across 8 bases. The CDR3 consists of 15 residues. V shed 7 bases, J shed 3 bases, and the junction held 8 bases outside the gene matches. The V gene's germline CDR1 is MNHNS and CDR2 SASEGT. CDR3 DNA sequence: TGTGCCAGCACAATCCGGGGGGGCAACTACAATGAGCAGTTCTTC. The encoded protein is CASTIRGGNYNEQFF.